What follows are 10 T cell receptor beta chains derived from one specimen sequenced in a study of cytomegalovirus exposure and HLA in healthy donors. Here immunoSEQ multiplex PCR was the method, and the copy in TCRdb shows in-frame clones only, minus some. The table records roughly 150,000 clones, over 90% of them present only once. Source material: PBMCs. Receptors originate from a man in his late teens or twenties in good health and CMV-seropositive.

The chain recombines TRBV5-8 with TRBJ1-1; no definite D call. V lost 2 bases to trimming and J lost 3 bases, with 5 bases between them. Germline loops: CDR1 SGHTS, CDR2 YDEGEE. The CDR3 runs to 12 residues. As DNA, the CDR3 is TGTGCCAGCAGCTTTCGGGACACTGAAGCTTTCTTT. Protein product: CASSFRDTEAFF. The entire variable domain, with the rest obtained from reference TRBV5-8 and TRBJ1-1, is as follows: EAGVTQSPTHLIKTRGQQATLRCSPISGHTSVYWYQQALGLGLQFLLWYDEGEERNRGNFPPRFSGRQFPNYSSELNVNALELEDSALYLCASSFRDTEAFFGQGTRLTVV.

Turning to this clone: This CDR3 is also generated by other DNA sequences in the sample. The chain uses TRBV5-1 and TRBJ2-7; 10 bases agree with TRBD2. The CDR3 extends over 13 amino acids. Germline V gene lookup returns CDR1 SGHRS and CDR2 YFSETQ. The junction had 3 bases not matched to a gene; V was cut back by 7 bases and J by 2 bases. The CDR3 coding sequence is TGCGCCAGCGGGCTAGCGGGAGCCTACGAGCAGTACTTC. Encoded protein: CASGLAGAYEQYF.

The genes are TRBV5-5 and TRBJ1-1, with unresolved D. CDR1 and CDR2 (germline): SGHKS, YYEKEE (reference sequence). Between the trimmed V and J ends, which lost 4 bases and 5 bases, there was a span of 9 bases. This CDR3 spans 12 amino acids. CDR3 region: CASSHGWTEAFF. The DNA of the CDR3 is TGTGCCAGCAGCCACGGTTGGACTGAAGCTTTCTTT. The variable domain in full, completed from reference TRBV5-5 and TRBJ1-1, reads DAGVTQSPTHLIKTRGQQVTLRCSPISGHKSVSWYQQVLGQGPQFIFQYYEKEERGRGNFPDRFSARQFPNYSSELNVNALLLGDSALYLCASSHGWTEAFFGQGTRLTVV.

The chain has TRBV7-2 and TRBJ2-3, with a tentative D call TRBD2 (6 bases). The CDR3 loop spans 15 amino acids. Trimming removed 3 bases at V and 2 bases at J, with 12 bases between. CDR1 is SGHTA and CDR2 is FQGNSA in the germline V gene. CDR3 in amino acids: CASSFRDSPTDTQYF. The CDR3 region has the DNA TGTGCCAGCAGCTTCCGGGACTCTCCCACAGATACGCAGTATTTT. Filled out from reference TRBV7-2 and TRBJ2-3, the complete variable domain reads GAGVSQSPSNKVTEKGKDVELRCDPISGHTALYWYRQSLGQGLEFLIYFQGNSAPDKSGLPSDRFSAERTGGSVSTLTIQRTQQEDSAVYLCASSFRDSPTDTQYFGPGTRLTVL.

The chain is built from TRBV7-2 and TRBJ2-2; D is unclear. There are 14 residues in the CDR3. The V end was cut by 4 bases, the J end by 5 bases, with 11 bases between. Germline CDR1 SGHTA, CDR2 FQGNSA. CDR3 protein: CASSSLIWTGELFF. In nucleotides, the CDR3 is TGTGCCAGCAGCTCACTTATATGGACCGGGGAGCTGTTTTTT.

The genes are TRBV11-2 and TRBJ2-7; 8 nucleotides line up with TRBD1. Per the germline V gene, CDR1 is SGHAT and CDR2 is FQNNGV. The V gene end was trimmed by 5 bases and the J gene end by 6 bases; junction bases not matched to a gene: 6. This CDR3 is 13 amino acids long. CDR3 DNA: TGTGCCAGCAGCCCCGACAGGGGAGCCGAGCAGTACTTC. Its translation is CASSPDRGAEQYF.

The chain uses TRBV27 and TRBJ2-7; D perhaps matches TRBD2 (5 bases). V was cut by 6 bases and J by 0 bases, with 9 bases left in between. The CDR3 is 13 amino acids. Per the germline V gene, CDR1 is MNHEY and CDR2 is SMNVEV (reference sequence). The CDR3 protein is CASRLGSSYEQYF. DNA for the CDR3: TGTGCCAGCAGGTTGGGGAGCTCCTACGAGCAGTACTTC.

The CDR3 coding sequence is TGCGCCAGCAGCAAAGGCTCCTACAGGGGGCAACAGCCCCAGCATTTT. Translation gives CASSKGSYRGQQPQHF. The V call is TRBV4-1, the J call TRBJ1-5; the match to TRBD1 covers 9 bases. V trimming: 5 bases; J trimming: 7 bases; junction bases outside the gene matches: 12. CDR3 length: 16 residues. The V gene's germline CDR1 is MGHRA and CDR2 YSYEKL.

The rearrangement joins TRBV7-8 to TRBJ1-5; 7 bases agree with TRBD1. Trimming took 5 bases from V and 2 from J; bases not matched to a gene: 3. This CDR3 has 14 amino acids. CDR1 is SGHVS, CDR2 FQNEAQ, per germline. CDR3: CASSPGQGNQPQHF. In DNA, the CDR3 is TGTGCCAGCAGCCCCGGACAGGGCAATCAGCCCCAGCATTTT.

The rearrangement links TRBV6-1 to TRBJ1-5; D remains ambiguous. Trimming shortened V by 2 bases and J by 0 bases, and 5 bases separated the two germline ends. Germline assignment: CDR1 MNHNS and CDR2 SASEGT. The CDR3 is 14 residues long. CDR3 region: CASSERDSNQPQHF. The CDR3 DNA sequence: TGTGCCAGCAGTGAACGGGATAGCAATCAGCCCCAGCATTTT.